These 31 T cell receptor beta chains were all obtained from the same sample, sequenced in a study of human T cells and chemical hapten exposure. Each CDR3 protein gets one entry after TCRdb re-called the RACE reads with MiXCR. The sample includes about 120,000 distinct CDR3 sequences, roughly 13% of them seen just once. Time point noted: patch test 1, 2 weeks after DPC sensitization. Treatment reported: therapeutic diphenylcyclopropenone sensitization with weekly scalp DPC. The source was whole blood, collected in connection with sensitization to the hapten diphenylcyclopropenone (DPC). These receptors came from a man aged 18 to 30 with alopecia areata. Some clones in this sample may be carry-over from other donors' samples.

This chain joins TRBV11-2 and TRBJ2-5, with a weak D call TRBD2 (5 bases). The CDR3 is 14 residues long. Trimming pared 5 bases from V and 3 bases from J, leaving 13 bases between. The germline CDR1 and CDR2 sequences are SGHAT and FQNNGV. In DNA, the CDR3 is TGTGCCAGCAGCACCCGGGAAAACGAAGAGACCCAGTACTTC. Translated, it gives CASSTRENEETQYF.

This clonotype came up a few times. This chain links TRBV7-8 with TRBJ1-2; D gene uncertain. Germline loops: CDR1 SGHVS, CDR2 FQNEAQ. This CDR3 is built from 15 residues. With 5 bases removed from V and 0 bases from J, the gap between germline ends came to 13 bases. The CDR3 coding sequence is TGTGCCAGCAGCATTGGCGGCCGATCTAACTATGGCTACACCTTC. The encoded protein is CASSIGGRSNYGYTF.

This clonotype has more than one count but fewer than ten. J is TRBJ1-6 and V is TRBV7-2, with D perhaps TRBD1 (5 bases). CDR1 is SGHTA, CDR2 FQGNSA, per germline. V was cut by 5 bases and J by 10 bases, with 12 bases left in between. The CDR3 consists of 13 residues. The CDR3 here is CASSLTGISPLHF. The CDR3 DNA reads as TGTGCCAGCAGCCTCACAGGAATCTCACCCCTCCACTTT.

A few counts support this clonotype. The CDR3 DNA is TGTGCCAGCAGCTCGCAGGGATTATACACCGGGGAGCTGTTTTTT. This codes for CASSSQGLYTGELFF. This sequence joins TRBV5-5 and TRBJ2-2, with D perhaps matching TRBD1 (5 bases). Germline CDR1 SGHKS, CDR2 YYEKEE (reference sequence). Trimming shortened V by 3 bases and J by 3 bases, and 12 bases separated the two germline ends. The CDR3 spans 15 residues.

The chain links TRBV7-2 to TRBJ2-7, with 12 bases matching TRBD2. This CDR3 contains 14 residues. Trimming took 2 bases from V and 6 from J; bases not matched to a gene: 2. Germline-derived CDR1 and CDR2 are SGHTA and FQGNSA. CDR3 DNA: TGTGCCAGCAGCTTACTAGCGGGGGGGCGCGAGCAGTACTTC. It specifies CASSLLAGGREQYF.

This clonotype was seen repeatedly, ten times or more. The chain is built from TRBV6-2 or TRBV6-3 and TRBJ1-1, with D possibly matching TRBD1 (5 bases). V was cut by 1 base and J by 5 bases, with 14 bases left in between. CDR1 is MNHEY, CDR2 SVGEGT, per germline. The CDR3 loop spans 15 amino acids. The CDR3, as DNA: TGTGCCAGCAGTTACTTAGGGGAGTCGGGGACTGAAGCTTTCTTT. It encodes CASSYLGESGTEAFF.

The chain combines TRBV7-3 with TRBJ2-5; tentatively, D is TRBD1 (6 bases). Germline-derived CDR1 and CDR2 are SGHTA and FQGTGA. CDR3 size: 15 residues. The germline V and J ends were trimmed by 2 bases and 5 bases, with 15 bases remaining between them. The CDR3 here is CASSLVGAFGETQYF. CDR3 bases: TGTGCCAGCAGCTTAGTGGGGGCCTTCGGGGAGACCCAGTACTTC.

This clonotype was counted only a few times. The chain recombines TRBV7-9 with TRBJ2-1; D might be TRBD1 (5 bases). The germline V and J ends were trimmed by 5 bases and 8 bases, with 16 bases remaining between them. This CDR3 comprises 14 residues. Germline CDR1 SEHNR, CDR2 FQNEAQ (reference sequence). For the CDR3, the DNA is TGTGCCAGCAGCAACCGAGCCCCCAGGGATGAGCAGTTCTTC. Translated, it gives CASSNRAPRDEQFF.

This clonotype was counted a few times. V usage is TRBV20-1 and J usage is TRBJ2-7; D possibly corresponds to TRBD2 (5 bases). The CDR3 loop spans 16 amino acids. Trimming stripped 0 bases from V and 3 bases from J, with 18 bases between. Germline-derived CDR1 and CDR2 are DFQATT and SNEGSKA (reference sequence). The CDR3, as DNA: TGCAGTGCTAGAGATTTGTCGGCAGGAGGAAGCTACGAGCAGTACTTC. Translation: CSARDLSAGGSYEQYF.

This clonotype was observed a handful of times. The CDR3 sequence: CSVETPGNTEAFF. The CDR3 DNA is TGCAGCGTTGAGACACCCGGGAACACTGAAGCTTTCTTT. This rearrangement joins TRBV29-1 to TRBJ1-1; D is ambiguous. Germline V lookup: CDR1 SQVTM, CDR2 ANQGSEA. Trimming pared 3 bases from V and 1 base from J, leaving 9 bases between. There are 13 residues in the CDR3.

This clonotype has just a few counts. The chain uses TRBV6-5 and TRBJ1-6; D remains ambiguous. The length of the CDR3 is 14 residues. CDR1 and CDR2 (germline): MNHEY, SVGAGI. Trimming stripped 6 bases from V and 3 bases from J, with 9 bases between. CDR3 bases: TGTGCCAGCAGAGCCCGTAGCTATAATTCACCCCTCCACTTT. Translated, it gives CASRARSYNSPLHF.

The V call is TRBV12-5, the J call TRBJ2-7, with 8 bases that match TRBD2. The germline V gene encodes CDR1 LGHNT and CDR2 FRNRAP. There are 17 residues in the CDR3. V lost 0 bases and J lost 5; bases outside the gene matches: 12. CDR3 DNA sequence: TGTGCTAGTGGTTTGGTACTAGGGACTAGTTCGGGGCACGAGCAGTACGTC. Encoded protein: CASGLVLGTSSGHEQYV.

The chain has TRBV9 and TRBJ2-1; 8 bases match TRBD1. The CDR3 is 15 amino acids. The V and J ends lost 1 base and 4 bases, in that order; junction bases with no gene match: 4. In germline, CDR1 is SGDLS, CDR2 YYNGEE. CDR3 coding DNA: TGTGCCAGCAGCGTATCAGGGGGCGGTTACAATGAGCAGTTCTTC. Protein sequence: CASSVSGGGYNEQFF.

The chain uses TRBV9 and TRBJ1-2; 7 nucleotides align to TRBD1. Germline V gene sequence: CDR1 SGDLS, CDR2 YYNGEE. The V segment lost 2 bases and the J segment 4 bases; nucleotides outside the gene matches: 8. This CDR3 is built from 15 residues. Here the CDR3 DNA reads TGTGCCAGCAGCGTTGCGGGACAGACTCCCTATGGCTACACCTTC. Its translation: CASSVAGQTPYGYTF. Supplemented by reference TRBV9 and TRBJ1-2, the full variable domain reads DSGVTQTPKHLITATGQRVTLRCSPRSGDLSVYWYQQSLDQGLQFLIQYYNGEERAKGNILERFSAQQFPDLHSELNLSSLELGDSALYFCASSVAGQTPYGYTFGSGTRLTVV.

This clonotype turned up a few times. V is TRBV20-1 and J is TRBJ1-2; D gene uncertain. V gave up 0 bases and J gave up 3 bases, with 14 bases separating them. This CDR3 has 15 residues. In germline, CDR1 is DFQATT, CDR2 SNEGSKA (reference sequence). In nucleotides, the CDR3 is TGCAGTGCTAGAGATTGGCAGGTCCTTTACTATGGCTACACCTTC. The encoded protein is CSARDWQVLYYGYTF.

The chain is built from TRBV5-4 and TRBJ2-1; 9 nucleotides agree with TRBD2. The CDR3 sequence is 15 residues long. With 5 bases clipped from V and 2 bases from J, the junction kept 5 bases outside the gene matches. The germline CDR1 and CDR2 sequences are SGHNT and YYREEE (reference sequence). The CDR3: CASRSTSGPYNEQFF. The CDR3 region has the DNA TGTGCCAGCAGGTCTACTAGCGGGCCCTACAATGAGCAGTTCTTC.

This clonotype appeared many times. The chain recombines TRBV11-2 with TRBJ2-7, with 11 nucleotides matching TRBD2. Germline trimming cut 3 bases from V and 3 bases from J; bases unmatched to any gene: 7. This CDR3 is built from 16 residues. The V gene's germline CDR1 is SGHAT and CDR2 FQNNGV. CDR3 sequence reads: CASSFSSSGGIYEQYF. CDR3 nucleotide sequence: TGTGCCAGCAGCTTCTCTTCTAGCGGGGGGATCTACGAGCAGTACTTC.

This chain uses TRBV7-6 with TRBJ1-1; D might be TRBD1 (6 bases). The CDR3 is 13 residues long. Trimming removed 4 bases from V and 1 base from J, with 7 bases in between. Germline V gene lookup returns CDR1 SGHVS and CDR2 FNYEAQ. Written as DNA, the CDR3 is TGTGCCAGCAGCTCAGGGGAGAACACTGAAGCTTTCTTT. Protein product: CASSSGENTEAFF.

J is TRBJ1-1 and V is TRBV29-1, with D possibly TRBD1 on 6 matching bases. The CDR3 is made up of 12 amino acids. V was shortened by 5 bases and J by 6 bases, with 13 bases between the two germline ends. The germline CDR1 and CDR2 sequences are SQVTM and ANQGSEA. In DNA form, the CDR3 reads TGCAGCGTTAGTACCGGGACATCTGAAGCTTTCTTT. Residues: CSVSTGTSEAFF.

In its sample, this clonotype was seen a few times. The chain couples TRBV29-1 to TRBJ1-3; no clear D. V was trimmed by 4 bases and J by 0 bases, leaving 4 bases between them. Germline loops: CDR1 SQVTM, CDR2 ANQGSEA. This CDR3 spans 12 amino acids. The CDR3, as DNA: TGCAGCGTTGGGACCTCTGGAAACACCATATATTTT. The encoded protein is CSVGTSGNTIYF. The complete variable domain, with remaining parts taken from reference TRBV29-1 and TRBJ1-3, reads SAVISQKPSRDICQRGTSLTIQCQVDSQVTMMFWYRQQPGQSLTLIATANQGSEATYESGFVIDKFPISRPNLTFSTLTVSNMSPEDSSIYLCSVGTSGNTIYFGEGSWLTVV.

This clonotype was observed a handful of times. The rearrangement uses TRBV20-1 and TRBJ2-3; D gene unclear. Germline V lookup: CDR1 DFQATT, CDR2 SNEGSKA (reference sequence). This CDR3 has 10 amino acids. V shed 8 bases and J shed 5 bases, with 8 bases lying between them. The CDR3 spells CSSAIDTQYF. In DNA form, the CDR3 reads TGCAGTTCCGCAATAGATACGCAGTATTTT.

This chain links TRBV6-6 with TRBJ2-7; 7 positions match TRBD1. The CDR3 length is 14 residues. Germline trimming cut 8 bases from V and 2 bases from J; bases unmatched to any gene: 9. Per germline, CDR1 MNHNY and CDR2 SVGAGI (reference sequence). In DNA, the CDR3 is TGTGCCAGCGCAACAGGGGCTCCACCCTACGAGCAGTACGTC. This encodes CASATGAPPYEQYV.

This clonotype was seen a few times. The genes are TRBV7-2 and TRBJ2-3; 13 positions match TRBD2. V trimming: 5 bases; J trimming: 7 bases; junction bases outside the gene matches: 9. Per germline, CDR1 SGHTA and CDR2 FQGNSA. The length of the CDR3 is 16 residues. This CDR3 reads CASSLLAGGPAYTQYF. The CDR3 DNA follows: TGTGCCAGCAGCCTACTAGCGGGGGGGCCGGCGTATACGCAGTATTTT.

This clonotype has only a few counts. The rearrangement links TRBV18 to TRBJ1-1, with 7 positions matching TRBD1. The CDR3 contains 15 residues. V lost 3 bases and J lost 4; bases outside the gene matches: 8. CDR1 is KGHSH and CDR2 is LQKENI in the germline V gene. This CDR3 is CASSPLLGGPTEAFF. CDR3 bases: TGTGCCAGCTCACCTCTACTAGGGGGCCCCACTGAAGCTTTCTTT. The whole variable domain, remainder taken from reference TRBV18 and TRBJ1-1, is NAGVMQNPRHLVRRRGQEARLRCSPMKGHSHVYWYRQLPEEGLKFMVYLQKENIIDESGMPKERFSAEFPKEGPSILRIQQVVRGDSAAYFCASSPLLGGPTEAFFGQGTRLTVV.

This clonotype was seen more than once but under ten times. This chain uses TRBV7-6 with TRBJ2-2; perhaps D is TRBD1 or TRBD2 (6 bases each). Germline V lookup: CDR1 SGHVS, CDR2 FNYEAQ. Between the trimmed V and J ends, which lost 2 bases and 7 bases, there was a span of 20 bases. The CDR3 has 17 residues. The CDR3 DNA follows: TGTGCCAGCAGCTTAACTCCTTCGGGGGCGGTTGGCGGGGAGCTGTTTTTT. Translating gives CASSLTPSGAVGGELFF.

The chain has TRBV6-6 and TRBJ2-5; maybe TRBD1 (5 bases). Germline values: CDR1 MNHNY, CDR2 SVGAGI (reference sequence). V dropped 7 bases and J dropped 4 bases, with 7 bases sitting between them. This CDR3 spans 11 amino acids. The CDR3 DNA reads as TGTGCCAGCAAGGGGTCAGAGACCCAGTACTTC. Its translation: CASKGSETQYF.

This clonotype was counted between two and nine times. The rearrangement uses TRBV20-1 and TRBJ1-6, with a weak D call TRBD1 (5 bases). Trimming removed 2 bases at V and 1 base at J, with 6 bases between. The germline V gene has CDR1 DFQATT and CDR2 SNEGSKA (reference sequence). The CDR3 loop spans 14 amino acids. CDR3 DNA: TGCAGTGCTAGACCAGGGTCCTATAATTCACCCCTCCACTTT. Amino acid sequence: CSARPGSYNSPLHF.

J is TRBJ2-5 and V is TRBV4-1; TRBD2 matches at 11 bases. The length of the CDR3 is 16 residues. After removal of 1 base from V and 4 bases from J, the junction contained 5 bases not matched to a gene. The germline gives CDR1 MGHRA, CDR2 YSYEKL. The CDR3 nucleotides are TGCGCCAGCAGCCAAGTGGGACTAGCGGTAGGAGAGACCCAGTACTTC. This translates into CASSQVGLAVGETQYF.

This clonotype showed up just a few times. This chain connects TRBV6-5 to TRBJ2-2, with TRBD1 matching over 8 bases. V trimming: 0 bases; J trimming: 5 bases; junction bases outside the gene matches: 11. CDR3 size: 18 residues. CDR1 and CDR2 (germline): MNHEY, SVGAGI. CDR3 region: CASSYSGTGWGKTGELFF. CDR3 nucleotides: TGTGCCAGCAGTTACTCCGGGACAGGCTGGGGGAAAACCGGGGAGCTGTTTTTT.

This clonotype was seen a few times. V gene TRBV7-8 combines with J gene TRBJ1-3; D is undetermined. Germline V gene data show CDR1 as SGHVS and CDR2 as FQNEAQ. The ends were cut back, 3 bases at V and 2 bases at J, with 11 bases in the middle. The CDR3 spans 15 residues. In DNA form, the CDR3 reads TGTGCCAGCAGCTTTGGACGGCTAACTGGAAACACCATATATTTT. Protein product: CASSFGRLTGNTIYF.

This clonotype was counted between two and nine times. The V and J genes are TRBV6-1 and TRBJ2-5; maybe TRBD2 (7 bases). Germline CDR1 reads MNHNS; CDR2 reads SASEGT. The CDR3 is made up of 14 amino acids. Trimming took 6 bases from V and 7 from J, leaving 18 bases between them. CDR3 sequence reads: CASRPGGSKRTQYF. The CDR3 bases are TGTGCCAGCAGACCGGGGGGCAGCAAACGGACCCAGTACTTC.